The rows below give T cell receptor beta chains drawn from one sample of a study of CD8 T cells in ankylosing spondylitis. Via MiXCR, TCRdb re-called the 5' RACE reads, giving one row per CDR3 protein. The repertoire consists of approximately 250,000 distinct CDR3 sequences, with under 8.5% occurring once and the leading ten covering approximately 4.8%. What was sequenced was blood, either unsorted or a sorted T cell fraction (not recorded which). These receptors were collected from a female donor with ankylosing spondylitis or in good health (not recorded which). Each CDR3 is given with its conserved first and last residue. A D gene is named only where the DNA matches it firmly. Some rows mark clone size as missing; the rest say once, few, many or name a class of expanded clone.

CDR3aa	CDR3nt	abundance	v_gene	j_gene	d_gene
CASSETRDGAYEQYF	TGTGCCAGCAGTGAAACCCGGGACGGAGCCTACGAGCAGTACTTC	many	TRBV6-1	TRBJ2-7	-
CASKTWEGGELFF	TGTGCCAGCAAGACCTGGGAAGGCGGGGAGCTGTTTTTT	many	TRBV27	TRBJ2-2	-
CASSLASAFGELFF	TGTGCCAGCAGTTTGGCGTCAGCTTTCGGGGAGCTGTTTTTT	many	TRBV28	TRBJ2-2	-
CASSDPGGVGYTF	TGTGCCAGCAGCGACCCCGGGGGGGTTGGCTACACCTTC	many	TRBV12-3/TRBV12-4	TRBJ1-2	-
CASSLILAGDTQYF	TGCGCCAGCAGCCTGATACTAGCGGGAGATACGCAGTATTTT	many	TRBV4-3	TRBJ2-3	TRBD2
CASSLATGDEQFF	TGTGCCAGCAGCTTAGCTACAGGGGATGAGCAGTTCTTC	many	TRBV7-2	TRBJ2-1	TRBD1
CASSLPSPGADDYQPQHF	TGTGCCAGCAGTCTACCCTCTCCGGGGGCCGACGACTATCAGCCCCAGCATTTT	-	TRBV6-2/TRBV6-3	TRBJ1-5	-
CASSQLGGINTEAFF	TGCGCCAGCAGCCAGCTGGGGGGAATAAACACTGAAGCTTTCTTT	-	TRBV4-3	TRBJ1-1	-
CASSLTGGMNTEAFF	TGTGCCAGCAGTTTGACAGGGGGGATGAACACTGAAGCTTTCTTT	many	TRBV7-9	TRBJ1-1	TRBD1
CASSLEGTDYGYTF	TGTGCCAGCAGCCTCGAGGGGACAGACTATGGCTACACCTTC	-	TRBV7-3	TRBJ1-2	TRBD1
CASSELGPQGGYTF	TGTGCCAGCAGTGAATTAGGGCCTCAGGGAGGCTACACCTTC	many	TRBV25-1	TRBJ1-2	-
CAISPGGQETQYF	TGTGCCATCAGTCCTGGGGGTCAAGAGACCCAGTACTTC	many	TRBV10-3	TRBJ2-5	-
CASSFNPGEQYF	TGTGCCAGCAGTTTCAATCCGGGCGAGCAGTACTTC	many	TRBV12-3/TRBV12-4	TRBJ2-7	-
CSANRGGDQETQYF	TGCAGTGCTAACCGCGGGGGGGACCAAGAGACCCAGTACTTC	many	TRBV20-1	TRBJ2-5	TRBD2
CASSPQTGAGNYGYTF	TGTGCCAGCAGCCCCCAGACAGGGGCCGGTAACTATGGCTACACCTTC	many	TRBV6-1	TRBJ1-2	TRBD1
CASNSLRRGTQETQYF	TGTGCCAGCAATAGTCTTCGCAGGGGAACCCAGGAGACCCAGTACTTC	many	TRBV12-3/TRBV12-4	TRBJ2-5	-
CASTQDSNSPLHF	TGTGCCAGCACCCAGGACAGTAATTCACCCCTCCACTTT	many	TRBV6-2/TRBV6-3	TRBJ1-6	-
CAALEFNYGYTF	TGTGCCGCCCTTGAGTTCAACTATGGCTACACCTTC	many	TRBV12-3/TRBV12-4	TRBJ1-2	-
CASSRGQHNYGYTF	TGTGCCAGCAGCCGGGGACAGCATAACTATGGCTACACCTTC	many	TRBV5-5	TRBJ1-2	TRBD1
CSVGQGNTGELFF	TGCAGCGTTGGACAGGGGAACACCGGGGAGCTGTTTTTT	many	TRBV29-1	TRBJ2-2	TRBD1
CASMGHVSVGEQYF	TGTGCCAGCATGGGTCATGTCTCGGTAGGCGAGCAGTACTTC	many	TRBV2	TRBJ2-7	-
CASSPRQSETQYF	TGTGCCAGCAGCCCCCGACAATCCGAGACCCAGTACTTC	-	TRBV7-9	TRBJ2-5	-
CASSYGPNRGDNQPQHF	TGTGCCAGCAGCTACGGACCGAACAGGGGCGACAATCAGCCCCAGCATTTT	many	TRBV4-2	TRBJ1-5	TRBD1
CSASTGRVKLAKNIQYF	TGCAGTGCTAGCACCGGGAGGGTCAAACTAGCCAAAAACATTCAGTACTTC	many	TRBV20-1	TRBJ2-4	TRBD2
CASSYAQGKAKTQYF	TGTGCCAGCAGTTACGCACAGGGGAAGGCAAAGACCCAGTACTTC	many	TRBV6-5	TRBJ2-5	TRBD1
CASSQGGNIQYF	TGTGCCAGCAGTCAGGGGGGAAACATTCAGTACTTC	few	TRBV7-2	TRBJ2-4	-
CASRGTGNYNSPLHF	TGTGCCAGCAGGGGGACAGGGAACTATAATTCACCCCTCCACTTT	many	TRBV28	TRBJ1-6	TRBD1